A selection of T cell receptor beta chains follows, all from one sample in a study of early T cells in non-severe SARS-CoV-2 infection. MiXCR was run by TCRdb on the 5' RACE reads, yielding one entry per CDR3 protein. The sample gives roughly 53,000 distinct CDR3 sequences, roughly 8.8% of which show up once; more than 20% is in the top ten. Sequencing used whole blood. The receptors here all came from an adult who was a healthcare worker with PCR-confirmed SARS-CoV-2 infection or an uninfected control (not recorded which). The CDR3 runs from the conserved cysteine through the conserved F or W. The order of the fields is D gene, J gene, CDR3 length, clone size, V gene, CDR3 protein, CDR3 DNA. A D gene is named only where the DNA matches it firmly. Expanded clones are given a class, and other clones once, few, many or no size at all.

- TRBJ1-4 15 many TRBV5-1 CASSLDRGTNEKLFF TGCGCCAGCAGCTTGGATCGGGGAACTAATGAAAAACTGTTTTTT
TRBD2 TRBJ2-1 15 - TRBV7-7 CASSPRLAGDNEQFF TGTGCCAGCAGCCCTCGACTAGCGGGGGACAATGAGCAGTTCTTC
- TRBJ2-5 13 many TRBV12-3/TRBV12-4 CASSPGLFGTQYF TGTGCCAGCAGTCCGGGACTTTTCGGGACCCAGTACTTC
- TRBJ2-1 13 few TRBV4-2 CASSQSTGNEQFF TGTGCCAGCAGCCAATCTACGGGGAATGAGCAGTTCTTC
- TRBJ1-2 10 - TRBV29-1 CSVEQAGYTF TGCAGCGTTGAGCAGGCTGGCTACACCTTC
- TRBJ1-1 12 - TRBV7-2 CASSPRGGEAFF TGTGCCAGCAGCCCGAGGGGTGGAGAAGCTTTCTTT
- TRBJ2-2 16 many TRBV7-7 CASSLGSPRDTGELFF TGTGCCAGCAGCTTAGGCAGTCCGAGGGACACCGGGGAGCTGTTTTTT
- TRBJ1-2 17 few TRBV5-1 CASSLAIGTLRNYGYTF TGCGCCAGCAGCTTGGCCATTGGAACACTTCGTAACTATGGCTACACCTTC
- TRBJ2-5 15 - TRBV12-3/TRBV12-4 CASSPPGAGLETQYF TGTGCCAGCAGCCCTCCGGGGGCGGGGCTAGAGACCCAGTACTTC
TRBD2 TRBJ2-3 16 - TRBV30 CAWSLAGGGSTDTQYF TGTGCCTGGAGCCTGGCGGGGGGTGGTAGCACAGATACGCAGTATTTT
- TRBJ1-1 12 few TRBV10-2 CASRYRNTEAFF TGCGCCAGCCGTTACAGGAACACTGAAGCTTTCTTT
- TRBJ2-3 12 few TRBV29-1 CSVPDITDTQYF TGCAGCGTTCCCGATATAACAGATACGCAGTATTTT
- TRBJ2-3 13 few TRBV18 CASSPQTADTQYF TGTGCCAGCTCCCCACAGACGGCAGATACGCAGTATTTT
TRBD2 TRBJ2-3 16 few TRBV20-1 CSAVLAGGRLSDTQYF TGCAGTGCAGTATTAGCGGGGGGGCGACTTTCAGATACGCAGTATTTT
TRBD1 TRBJ1-5 13 few TRBV2 CASSETGPGAQHF TGTGCCAGCAGCGAGACAGGGCCAGGAGCCCAGCATTTT
- TRBJ1-3 14 many TRBV7-9 CAVRLGSSGNTIYF TGTGCCGTTCGGCTGGGAAGCTCTGGAAACACCATATATTTT
- TRBJ2-3 16 few TRBV7-9 CASSPRLADLTDTQYF TGTGCCAGCAGCCCGCGGTTAGCGGACCTCACAGATACGCAGTATTTT
- TRBJ1-6 16 many TRBV7-9 CASSLGDGRYNSPLHF TGTGCCAGCAGCTTAGGAGACGGCCGTTATAATTCACCCCTCCACTTT
- TRBJ2-6 15 few TRBV14 CASSPSGSGANVLTF TGTGCCAGCAGCCCGAGCGGCTCTGGGGCCAACGTCCTGACTTTC
- TRBJ2-2 11 many TRBV3-1 CASSHTGELFF TGTGCCAGCAGCCACACCGGGGAGCTGTTTTTT
- TRBJ1-1 13 few TRBV7-6 CASSLDSGTEAFF TGTGCCAGCAGCTTGGACAGCGGCACTGAAGCTTTCTTT
- TRBJ2-3 11 - TRBV6-1 CTTQSTDTQYF TGTACGACCCAGAGCACAGATACGCAGTATTTT
- TRBJ1-6 15 few TRBV27 CASSSITGSNSPLHF TGTGCCAGCAGTTCCATCACGGGGTCGAATTCACCCCTCCACTTT
- TRBJ1-1 14 many TRBV20-1 CSARDRTANTEAFF TGCAGTGCTAGAGACAGGACAGCGAACACTGAAGCTTTCTTT
- TRBJ2-4 16 many TRBV2 CASTGPLGVTKNIQYF TGTGCCAGCACTGGCCCCTTGGGCGTAACCAAAAACATTCAGTACTTC
- TRBJ2-7 13 - TRBV18 CASSPGREREQYF TGTGCCAGCTCACCAGGCCGGGAGCGAGAGCAGTACTTC
TRBD1 TRBJ2-1 15 - TRBV6-1 CASSTGQGSYNEQFF TGTGCCAGCAGTACCGGACAGGGCTCCTACAATGAGCAGTTCTTC
TRBD1 TRBJ1-1 15 - TRBV7-3 CASSPEQGAVTEAFF TGTGCCAGCAGCCCCGAGCAGGGGGCTGTCACTGAAGCTTTCTTT
TRBD1 TRBJ2-7 15 few TRBV5-1 CASSWNVGTDYEQYF TGCGCCAGCAGCTGGAACGTAGGGACAGACTACGAGCAGTACTTC
- TRBJ1-2 12 many TRBV12-3/TRBV12-4 CASSFGGGGYTF TGTGCCAGCAGTTTTGGTGGGGGAGGCTACACCTTC
- TRBJ1-1 14 - TRBV4-1 CASSLDPQGTEAFF TGCGCCAGCAGCCTCGACCCACAGGGCACTGAAGCTTTCTTT
- TRBJ2-1 14 few TRBV7-9 CATRRGSSYNEQFF TGTGCCACCCGACGCGGCAGCTCCTACAATGAGCAGTTCTTC
TRBD2 TRBJ2-1 15 few TRBV20-1 CSAMAAAGGSNEQFF TGCAGTGCTATGGCCGCAGCGGGGGGTTCCAATGAGCAGTTCTTC
TRBD1 TRBJ1-5 15 - TRBV30 CAWRPGTESTQPQHF TGTGCCTGGAGGCCCGGGACAGAGAGTACCCAGCCCCAGCATTTT
TRBD1 TRBJ1-2 14 many TRBV3-1 CASSQRTGGYGYTF TGTGCCAGCAGCCAACGCACAGGGGGTTATGGCTACACCTTC
- TRBJ2-5 14 few TRBV5-1 CASSTPGSQETQYF TGCGCCAGCAGCACCCCCGGGTCTCAAGAGACCCAGTACTTC
- TRBJ1-6 11 few TRBV18 CASSPNSPLHF TGTGCCAGCTCACCAAACTCACCCCTCCACTTT